Presented here are 14 T cell receptor beta chains from one specimen sequenced in a study of Graves' ophthalmopathy and Graves' hyperthyroidism. Transcripts of RNA were the source for amplifying TCR beta CDR3 regions. Second-round multiplex PCR came after a first-round RT-PCR that employed HTBI primers. MiXCR, applied by TCRdb to the multiplex PCR reads, yields one record per CDR3 protein. This sample yields some 750,000 distinct CDR3 sequences, of which 40% are seen a single time; approximately 46% belongs to the top ten. Sequenced input: peripheral blood. These receptors all stem from an adult man with Graves' ophthalmopathy.

This clonotype was picked up a small number of times. CDR3 in amino acids: CASGGTYHEQYF. CDR3 in DNA: TGTGCCAGCGGCGGGACGTACCACGAGCAGTACTTC. The chain uses TRBV10-3 and TRBJ2-7, with D possibly being TRBD2 (6 bases). Trimming stripped 10 bases from V and 5 bases from J, with 15 bases between. The germline gives CDR1 ENHRY, CDR2 SYGVKD. The CDR3 is 12 residues long.

The table lists this clonotype with a few counts. This chain uses TRBV12-3 or TRBV12-4 with TRBJ2-7; 8 nucleotides agree with TRBD1. V trimming: 4 bases; J trimming: 3 bases; junction bases outside the gene matches: 8. The CDR3 has 15 amino acids. CDR3 DNA: TGTGCCAGCAGTTCAATCAGGGGGCGAAACTACGAGCAGTACTTC. This translates into CASSSIRGRNYEQYF.

Remarks on this clonotype: One junction end disagrees with the germline gene, perhaps due to a read error. The chain carries TRBV20-1 and TRBJ1-4, with D perhaps matching TRBD1 (5 bases). CDR3 length: 13 amino acids. From germline, CDR1 is DFQATT and CDR2 SNEGSKA (reference sequence). CDR3 region: CSAGEGRDEKLFF. CDR3 DNA sequence: TGCAGTGCTGGAGAGGGCAGGGATGAAAAACTGTTTTTT.

The rearrangement joins TRBV9 to TRBJ1-4; a weak D match, TRBD1 (5 bases). Trimming took off 4 bases at V and 6 bases at J, with 16 bases between the two ends. Germline assignment: CDR1 SGDLS and CDR2 YYNGEE. The CDR3 runs to 15 residues. CDR3: CASSPGAGHYEKLFF. Written as DNA, the CDR3 is TGTGCCAGCAGCCCTGGGGCCGGTCATTATGAAAAACTGTTTTTT. Drawing the rest from reference TRBV9 and TRBJ1-4, the complete variable domain is DSGVTQTPKHLITATGQRVTLRCSPRSGDLSVYWYQQSLDQGLQFLIQYYNGEERAKGNILERFSAQQFPDLHSELNLSSLELGDSALYFCASSPGAGHYEKLFFGSGTQLSVL.

J is TRBJ2-7 and V is TRBV25-1, with 14 nucleotides matching TRBD2. In germline, CDR1 is MGHDK, CDR2 SYGVNS. This CDR3 region has 18 residues. V lost 5 bases, J lost 7 bases, and 16 bases stayed unmatched. The CDR3 region has the DNA TGTGCCAGCAGTTACCTCTTCACGGGACTAGCGGGAGTTGGTGAGCAGTACTTC. Protein product: CASSYLFTGLAGVGEQYF.

This clonotype was seen a handful of times. The J gene is TRBJ2-5, the V gene TRBV6-2 or TRBV6-3, with TRBD1 matching over 9 bases. This CDR3 region has 13 residues. Trimming removed 7 bases from V and 5 bases from J; junction bases left unmatched: 5. Germline CDR1 is MNHEY and CDR2 is SVGEGT. The CDR3 DNA follows: TGTGCCAGCACGGACAGGGGCGGCGAGACCCAGTACTTC. Protein product: CASTDRGGETQYF.

This clonotype has at least ten counts. The CDR3 DNA follows: TGTGCCATCAGGGACCTAGCGGGAGATGCCTACGAGCAGTACTTC. Protein: CAIRDLAGDAYEQYF. The chain has TRBV10-3 and TRBJ2-7, with TRBD2 identical over 10 bases. V dropped 6 bases and J dropped 2; count of bases not matched to a gene: 7. The CDR3 consists of 15 residues. CDR1 and CDR2 from the germline V gene are ENHRY and SYGVKD.

Notes on this clonotype: Given the absence of the conserved phenylalanine or tryptophan at the CDR3 end, a read error is likely. Because the CDR3's place on the DNA is in doubt, the DNA is left out and the CDR3 is given as listed by TCRdb. The chain links TRBV29-1 to TRBJ2-5; the listed D gene, TRBD1, was not tested against the DNA. The germline V gene has CDR1 SQVTM and CDR2 ANQGSEA. The length of the CDR3 is 15 amino acids, counting both ends. CDR3 amino acids: CSVETGVEYGYTFGS.

The chain recombines TRBV20-1 with TRBJ2-5; D remains unclear. Trimming cost V 4 bases and J 4 bases, with 10 bases left between them. Germline CDR1 and CDR2: DFQATT and SNEGSKA (reference sequence). The CDR3 is made up of 12 amino acids. CDR3 coding DNA: TGCAGTGCTACGCCGACAACAGAGACCCAGTACTTC. Its protein is CSATPTTETQYF.

J is TRBJ1-2 and V is TRBV10-3; D not certain. The CDR3 contains 15 residues. Trimming took 2 bases from V and 7 from J, leaving 17 bases between them. Germline lookup yields CDR1 ENHRY and CDR2 SYGVKD. CDR3 coding DNA: TGTGCCATCAGTGAGGGTGACAAGCGATATTCTGGCTACACCTTC. Translated, it gives CAISEGDKRYSGYTF.

This chain links TRBV7-2 with TRBJ1-1; D perhaps matches TRBD1 (6 bases). V was trimmed by 6 bases and J by 0 bases, leaving 14 bases between them. Germline V gene data show CDR1 as SGHTA and CDR2 as FQGNSA. CDR3 length equals 15 residues. The DNA for the CDR3 is TGTGCCAGCAGTTCGATCAGGGGCATGAACACTGAAGCTTTCTTT. The encoded protein is CASSSIRGMNTEAFF.

The gene calls are TRBV7-9 and TRBJ2-7, with 9 bases aligning to TRBD2. Per germline, CDR1 SEHNR and CDR2 FQNEAQ (reference sequence). The CDR3 is made up of 16 amino acids. V gave up 5 bases and J gave up 3 bases; unmatched junction bases: 11. CDR3 bases: TGTGCCAGCAGCCCCAGGCAGCGGGGGGCTAACTACGAGCAGTACTTC. It translates to CASSPRQRGANYEQYF. Together with reference TRBV7-9 and TRBJ2-7, the CDR3 gives the full variable domain: DTGVSQNPRHKITKRGQNVTFRCDPISEHNRLYWYRQTLGQGPEFLTYFQNEAQLEKSRLLSDRFSAERPKGSFSTLEIQRTEQGDSAMYLCASSPRQRGANYEQYFGPGTRLTVT.

The V gene is TRBV11-1, the J gene TRBJ2-5, with TRBD2 matching over 8 bases. The CDR3 runs 16 residues. Germline CDR1 SGHAT, CDR2 FQDESV (reference sequence). J was trimmed by 5 bases and V by 1 base; bases with no gene match: 9. CDR3: CASSLGGGGQWETQYF. CDR3 DNA sequence: TGTGCCAGCAGCTTAGGCGGCGGGGGGCAGTGGGAGACCCAGTACTTC.

The chain's CDR3 is CASSFLGASGIEQYF. The CDR3 DNA reads as TGTGCCAGCAGCTTCCTGGGGGCTAGTGGTATTGAGCAGTACTTC. V gene TRBV7-2 combines with J gene TRBJ2-7; TRBD1 might be the D (6 bases). The ends were cut back, 3 bases at V and 7 bases at J, with 19 bases in the middle. Germline loops: CDR1 SGHTA, CDR2 FQGNSA. The CDR3 length is 15 residues. The full variable domain, its missing parts supplied by reference TRBV7-2 and TRBJ2-7, is GAGVSQSPSNKVTEKGKDVELRCDPISGHTALYWYRQSLGQGLEFLIYFQGNSAPDKSGLPSDRFSAERTGGSVSTLTIQRTQQEDSAVYLCASSFLGASGIEQYFGPGTRLTVT.